Presented here are 3 T cell receptor beta chains from one specimen sequenced in a study of T cells in Graves' hyperthyroidism and ophthalmopathy. TCR beta CDR3 regions were amplified from RNA. The study used the HTBI primer set for a first-round RT-PCR of the TCR CDR3. TCRdb reanalysed the multiplex PCR reads using MiXCR and keeps one entry per CDR3 protein. The sample includes roughly 500,000 distinct CDR3 sequences, around 24% of them seen just once. Specimen: blood. The receptors derive from a woman in her twenties or thirties with Graves' ophthalmopathy.

This clonotype showed up many times. The chain joins TRBV12-3 or TRBV12-4 to TRBJ2-7, with TRBD2 as a possible D gene (7 bases). The V and J ends lost 3 bases and 6 bases respectively, with 12 bases between them. This CDR3 is built from 13 residues. The CDR3 sequence is CASSFGGPGEQYF. The CDR3 DNA reads as TGTGCCAGCAGTTTCGGGGGGCCCGGCGAGCAGTACTTC.

The CDR3 sequence is CASSREPLYVEQYF. DNA for the CDR3: TGTGCCAGCAGTAGGGAACCCTTATACGTGGAGCAGTACTTC. The chain joins TRBV28 to TRBJ2-7; D unresolved. The germline V gene encodes CDR1 MDHEN and CDR2 SYDVKM. The CDR3 length is 14 residues. Trimming shortened V by 5 bases and J by 7 bases, and 18 bases separated the two germline ends.

This rearrangement joins TRBV6-5 to TRBJ2-7, with D unclear. The CDR3 extends over 15 amino acids. V lost 2 bases to trimming and J lost 4 bases, with 15 bases between them. The germline CDR1 and CDR2 sequences are MNHEY and SVGAGI. This CDR3 reads CASSYTQPGPYEQYF. Here the CDR3 DNA reads TGTGCCAGCAGTTACACCCAGCCTGGGCCGTACGAGCAGTACTTC.